What follows describes a single T cell receptor beta chain. The antigen it recognizes is unknown. It has no much larger one-base neighbor in the sample; base qualities were not kept. This record comes from a study of blood T cell repertoires in COVID-19 (dated by TCRdb to 2020 to 2022). Concerning the study at large: Samples covering the acute and convalescent phases of COVID-19 were provided by collaborators in the United States, Italy and Spain. The dataset comprised deeply sampled blood TCRbeta repertoires from subjects exposed to, actively infected with, or recovered from COVID-19. The material from the prospective study consisted of cDNA or gDNA derived from T cells, B-cell-depleted T cells, or PBMCs. Nearly every sample came with metadata listing a de-identified subject ID, COVID-19 status, age in years and sex. A freely available public database, intended as a resource for researchers studying the immune response to SARS-CoV-2, is where the repertoires were released. Where HLA class I and class II types were available, the types were taken from metadata supplied by the sample provider, not from assay-based typing. The samples were drawn from two sources: the first 160 participants of the ongoing ImmuneRACE study, and 1,000 to 1,500 subjects contributed by 6 global collaborators. Overall results and qualifications from the work: The amount of clinical and demographic metadata varied by source and participant and was provided uncurated.

TCRbeta CDR3 regions were amplified from genomic DNA using the immunoSEQ Assay, a bias-controlled multiplex PCR. The paper's processing steps were these. The number of nucleated cells in each sample was estimated from the amplification of reference gene primers within the assay. To quantify the absolute abundance of each unique TCRbeta CDR3 rearrangement, sequence reads were collapsed and filtered. For each sample, productive Simpson clonality was calculated as the square root of Simpson's diversity index across productive rearrangements. TCRdb limited this immuneACCESS table to in-frame rearrangements with V and J called. A share of clones is missing; checked studies link under half to unresolved V genes, and the rest is unexplained. For V, J and clone size, that table is used; D and trimming come from the DNA. Counted in this sample were roughly 280,000 clones; about nine tenths of them appeared once. Together, the top ten hold approximately 10% of the sample.

Whole blood was collected in K2EDTA tubes by collaborating institutions according to the institutions' own protocols. For TCRbeta analysis, collaborator samples were shipped as frozen whole blood, as isolated PBMCs, or as DNA extracted from either sample type. Germline trimming: 1 base from V, 0 bases from J; junction bases outside gene matches: 12. CDR1 and CDR2 (MNHEY, SMNVEV) derive from the germline V gene (reference sequence). The CDR3 has 19 amino acids, counting the end cysteine and phenylalanine. The sequence is cut down to CDR3 DNA, 57 bases in frame from base 1. This TCR was recovered from a middle-aged man with active or convalescent COVID-19. Sequencing used peripheral blood. The sequence joins TRBV27 to TRBJ2-3; TRBD1 aligns with 8 central bases. This receptor has the CDR3 CASSLYGVGTGPSTDTQYF. The sequence in DNA is TGTGCCAGCAGTTTATATGGGGTGGGGACAGGTCCTAGCACAGATACGCAGTATTTT.